A selection of T cell receptor beta chains follows, all from one sample in a study of blood T cell repertoires in COVID-19. Assay used: immunoSEQ multiplex PCR; TCRdb lists only in-frame clones, some missing. The repertoire holds under 200,000 clones, with about 85% as singletons. The sample consisted of peripheral blood. These TCRs come from a woman over 75 in a cohort sampled during active or convalescent COVID-19. CDR3s include the opening cysteine and the closing phenylalanine or tryptophan. The D gene is left open where the match is weak. The listing skips clone size in some rows; elsewhere it reads once, few, many or a size class.

j_call | v_call | d_call | clone_size | cdr3_aa | cdr3_nt
TRBJ2-1 | TRBV7-8 | NA | NA | CASSLSRGKYNEQFF | TGTGCCAGCAGCTTATCAAGGGGCAAGTACAATGAGCAGTTCTTC
TRBJ1-2 | TRBV10-2 | NA | NA | CASSEEVGRGYYGYTF | TGCGCCAGCAGTGAGGAGGTGGGCAGGGGCTACTATGGCTACACCTTC
TRBJ2-2 | TRBV19 | NA | NA | CATIRVVTGELFF | TGTGCCACCATTAGAGTGGTCACCGGGGAGCTGTTTTTT
TRBJ1-4 | TRBV10-3 | NA | few | CAISEGTTNEKLFF | TGTGCCATCAGTGAAGGGACTACTAATGAAAAACTGTTTTTT
TRBJ1-1 | TRBV11-2 | NA | NA | CASSRFGGTNTEAFF | TGTGCCAGCAGCCGATTCGGGGGGACGAACACTGAAGCTTTCTTT
TRBJ2-5 | TRBV28 | NA | NA | CASSFGRGLTQYF | TGTGCCAGCAGTTTTGGAAGGGGTCTAACCCAGTACTTC
TRBJ1-1 | TRBV6-5 | NA | NA | CASRFGMNTEAFF | TGTGCCAGCAGGTTCGGGATGAACACTGAAGCTTTCTTT
TRBJ1-1 | TRBV7-9 | NA | NA | CASSSVWTEAFF | TGTGCCAGCAGCTCGGTGTGGACTGAAGCTTTCTTT
TRBJ1-2 | TRBV19 | TRBD1 | once | CASSLSIGQGPSNYGYTF | TGTGCCAGTAGCCTGTCGATAGGACAGGGGCCTTCTAACTATGGCTACACCTTC
TRBJ2-7 | TRBV10-1 | NA | NA | CASSDFQGGYEQYF | TGCGCCAGCAGTGACTTCCAGGGGGGCTACGAGCAGTACTTC
TRBJ1-4 | TRBV30 | NA | NA | CAWSGTFRDEKLFF | TGTGCCTGGAGTGGAACCTTTAGAGATGAAAAACTGTTTTTT
TRBJ1-2 | TRBV28 | NA | NA | CASSFGGRGYTF | TGTGCCAGCAGTTTCGGGGGGCGAGGCTACACCTTC
TRBJ1-3 | TRBV30 | NA | NA | CAWTVDSQFGNTIYF | TGTGCCTGGACCGTGGACAGCCAATTTGGAAACACCATATATTTT
TRBJ2-1 | TRBV11-3 | NA | NA | CASSIGTLEAEQFF | TGTGCCAGCAGCATCGGGACACTCGAGGCTGAGCAGTTCTTC
TRBJ2-1 | TRBV3-1/TRBV3-2 | TRBD1 | NA | CASSQGSGTAFYSYNEQFF | TGTGCCAGCAGCCAGGGTTCCGGGACAGCCTTTTACTCCTACAATGAGCAGTTCTTC
TRBJ1-2 | TRBV29-1 | NA | NA | CSTRQVGGYTF | TGCAGCACGAGGCAAGTTGGAGGCTACACCTTC
TRBJ2-7 | TRBV28 | TRBD2 | NA | CASIEPGGGNEQYF | TGTGCCAGCATCGAGCCCGGGGGAGGGAACGAGCAGTACTTC
TRBJ2-1 | TRBV30 | NA | NA | CAWNGNVGIGQFF | TGTGCCTGGAACGGGAACGTAGGTATTGGGCAGTTCTTC
TRBJ1-5 | TRBV6-5 | NA | NA | CASSPHVGNQPQHF | TGTGCCAGCAGCCCCCATGTAGGCAATCAGCCCCAGCATTTT
TRBJ2-5 | TRBV6-5 | TRBD2 | NA | CASSSGRAGETQYF | TGTGCCAGTTCTAGCGGGAGGGCCGGGGAGACCCAGTACTTC
TRBJ1-1 | TRBV7-9 | TRBD1 | NA | CASSLGAGGTEAFF | TGTGCCAGCAGCTTAGGGGCAGGGGGCACTGAAGCTTTCTTT
TRBJ1-2 | TRBV11-2 | NA | NA | CASSLSQANYGYTF | TGTGCCAGCAGCTTATCGCAGGCTAACTATGGCTACACCTTC
TRBJ1-1 | TRBV3-1/TRBV3-2 | NA | NA | CASSPRGGVADTEAFF | TGTGCCAGCAGCCCCCGTGGGGGGGTGGCAGACACTGAAGCTTTCTTT